The 11 T cell receptor beta chains below were found in one sample sequenced in a study of siplizumab effects on memory and regulatory T cells. TCRdb keeps only in-frame clones here, not all; method: immunoSEQ multiplex PCR. The sample has about 100,000 clones; 91% are singletons. The specimen was CD4+ T cells sorted from blood. The source is a human donor in good health. Some clones in this sample may be carry-over from other donors' samples.

This sequence joins TRBV5-1 and TRBJ2-3; 12 bases fit TRBD2. Germline V gene data show CDR1 as SGHRS and CDR2 as YFSETQ. This CDR3 is built from 18 residues. Unmatched junction bases numbered 9, after V lost 0 bases and J lost 4 bases. This chain's CDR3 is CASSLAKTSGSRADTQYF. CDR3 nucleotides: TGCGCCAGCAGCTTGGCAAAGACTAGCGGGAGTCGCGCAGATACGCAGTATTTT.

This clone was detected only once. The chain is built from TRBV5-6 and TRBJ2-5, with 11 bases matching TRBD2. Germline V gives CDR1 SGHDT, CDR2 YYEEEE. With V trimmed by 3 bases and J by 4 bases, 2 bases remained unmatched. CDR3 length: 14 amino acids. The CDR3 loop reads CASSSGLAAETQYF. As DNA, the CDR3 is TGTGCCAGCAGCTCGGGACTAGCGGCAGAGACCCAGTACTTC.

This clone was detected a few times. The V and J genes are TRBV28 and TRBJ1-1; D is undetermined. This CDR3 is 12 amino acids long. Trimming shortened V by 5 bases and J by 2 bases, and 6 bases separated the two germline ends. Germline V gene data show CDR1 as MDHEN and CDR2 as SYDVKM. DNA for the CDR3: TGTGCCAGCAGTCGCCCCAACACTGAAGCTTTCTTT. Protein product: CASSRPNTEAFF. The full variable domain, in which reference TRBV28 and TRBJ1-1 provide the parts outside the CDR3, is DVKVTQSSRYLVKRTGEKVFLECVQDMDHENMFWYRQDPGLGLRLIYFSYDVKMKEKGDIPEGYSVSREKKERFSLILESASTNQTSMYLCASSRPNTEAFFGQGTRLTVV.

The chain recombines TRBV7-3 with TRBJ2-5, with D perhaps matching TRBD2 (5 bases). The CDR3 totals 13 residues. Trimming pared 5 bases from V and 0 bases from J, leaving 7 bases between. The germline V gene has CDR1 SGHTA and CDR2 FQGTGA. CDR3 in amino acids: CASSPGNQETQYF. In DNA form, the CDR3 reads TGTGCCAGCAGCCCGGGGAACCAAGAGACCCAGTACTTC. The variable domain in full, completed from reference TRBV7-3 and TRBJ2-5, reads GAGVSQTPSNKVTEKGKYVELRCDPISGHTALYWYRQSLGQGPEFLIYFQGTGAADDSGLPNDRFFAVRPEGSVSTLKIQRTERGDSAVYLCASSPGNQETQYFGPGTRLLVL.

This chain links TRBV27 with TRBJ2-7, with 13 bases fitting TRBD2. V shed 2 bases, J shed 3 bases, and the junction held 13 bases outside the gene matches. CDR1 is MNHEY and CDR2 is SMNVEV in the germline V gene (reference sequence). The CDR3 runs 19 residues. CDR3 residues: CASSLRGIQLAGGRYEQYF. The CDR3 DNA reads as TGTGCCAGCAGTTTAAGAGGGATCCAACTAGCGGGAGGGCGCTACGAGCAGTACTTC.

The chain has TRBV18 and TRBJ2-3, with D unresolved. Trimming shortened V by 3 bases and J by 0 bases, and 16 bases separated the two germline ends. CDR3 length: 17 amino acids. Germline values: CDR1 KGHSH, CDR2 LQKENI. The CDR3 region has the DNA TGTGCCAGCTCACCGCTTTCGGTAGCCTCTAGCACAGATACGCAGTATTTT. This translates into CASSPLSVASSTDTQYF.

The gene calls are TRBV5-6 and TRBJ1-2; possibly TRBD1 for D (6 bases). The CDR3 contains 14 residues. Trimming removed 5 bases at V and 3 bases at J, with 14 bases between. Germline V CDR1 and CDR2: SGHDT, YYEEEE. The CDR3 sequence is CASSQDSGYYGYTF. The CDR3 DNA follows: TGTGCCAGCAGTCAGGACAGTGGATACTATGGCTACACCTTC.

The chain recombines TRBV5-1 with TRBJ2-1; D is perhaps TRBD1 (5 bases). In germline, CDR1 is SGHRS, CDR2 YFSETQ. The germline V and J ends were trimmed by 0 bases and 5 bases, with 18 bases remaining between them. The length of the CDR3 is 17 residues. The CDR3 coding sequence is TGCGCCAGCAGCTTGGGTTCGTTTCCAGGGCGTGACAATGAGCAGTTCTTC. It yields the protein CASSLGSFPGRDNEQFF.

This chain connects TRBV19 to TRBJ1-1, with 9 bases aligning to TRBD1. Germline V gene lookup returns CDR1 LNHDA and CDR2 SQIVND (reference sequence). The ends lost 7 bases at V and 3 bases at J; junction bases unmatched: 6. The CDR3 has 14 amino acids. The DNA for the CDR3 is TGTGCCAGTAAGGGGACAGGGTATGACACTGAAGCTTTCTTT. Amino acid sequence: CASKGTGYDTEAFF.

V is TRBV9 and J is TRBJ2-7; a weak D match, TRBD2 (7 bases). The CDR3 loop spans 16 amino acids. Trimming pared 2 bases from V and 6 bases from J, leaving 21 bases between. Germline values: CDR1 SGDLS, CDR2 YYNGEE. The CDR3 DNA reads as TGTGCCAGCAGCGTCCCTCGTGCGGGGGCCTGGCGCGAGCAGTACTTC. Its protein is CASSVPRAGAWREQYF.

The chain links TRBV11-2 to TRBJ2-3; 10 nucleotides align to TRBD2. The junction had 7 bases not matched to a gene; V was cut back by 7 bases and J by 3 bases. From germline, CDR1 is SGHAT and CDR2 FQNNGV. The CDR3 totals 15 residues. The CDR3 DNA is TGTGCCAGCATCTCTAGCGGGAGAGGGACAGATACGCAGTATTTT. This codes for CASISSGRGTDTQYF. The full variable domain, its missing parts supplied by reference TRBV11-2 and TRBJ2-3, is EAGVAQSPRYKIIEKRQSVAFWCNPISGHATLYWYQQILGQGPKLLIQFQNNGVVDDSQLPKDRFSAERLKGVDSTLKIQPAKLEDSAVYLCASISSGRGTDTQYFGPGTRLTVL.